The 31 T cell receptor beta chains listed next were all sequenced from one sample in a study of T cell repertoires in cytomegalovirus infection. The antigens these receptors bind are not known. TCRdb passed the reads through MiXCR, listing each CDR3 protein once. The sample includes some 500,000 distinct CDR3 sequences, 30% to 35% of them seen just once. Source: cultured PBMCs, taken from culture after CMV antigen stimulation. The receptors shown here come from a human donor in good health (CMV status not recorded). Some clones in this sample may be carry-over from other donors' samples.

In its sample, this clonotype was seen a few times. This chain connects TRBV7-4 to TRBJ1-2, with D hard to call. Trimming shortened V by 0 bases and J by 4 bases, and 15 bases separated the two germline ends. CDR1 and CDR2 (germline): SGHVT, SQSDAQ. The CDR3 has 16 amino acids. The CDR3 region is CASSLACLTIGYGYTF. The CDR3 DNA reads TGTGCCAGCAGCTTAGCCTGTCTTACTATCGGCTATGGCTACACCTTC.

The chain links TRBV11-2 to TRBJ1-5; no definite D call. The CDR3 is 13 residues long. CDR1 and CDR2 (germline): SGHAT, FQNNGV. V shed 0 bases and J shed 9 bases, with 9 bases lying between them. The CDR3 reads CASSLDPPGPQHF. DNA for the CDR3: TGTGCCAGCAGCTTAGACCCACCAGGGCCCCAGCATTTT.

Ten or more counts support this clonotype. The chain has TRBV7-2 and TRBJ2-7, with TRBD2 matching over 10 bases. This CDR3 has 16 residues. V was pared by 4 bases and J by 2 bases, with 8 bases of the junction left unmatched. Germline CDR1 and CDR2: SGHTA and FQGNSA. The CDR3 is CASSSQTSGRTYEQYF. In nucleotides, the CDR3 is TGTGCCAGCAGCTCGCAGACTAGCGGGCGAACCTACGAGCAGTACTTC.

This clonotype has just one count. The chain couples TRBV6-5 to TRBJ1-2; maybe TRBD1 (5 bases). Germline-derived CDR1 and CDR2 are MNHEY and SVGAGI. The CDR3 consists of 14 residues. V lost 7 bases and J 4 bases, leaving 16 bases between the germline ends. The CDR3 sequence is CASKISGSGYGYTF. The CDR3 DNA follows: TGTGCCAGCAAGATATCAGGGTCGGGCTATGGCTACACCTTC.

This chain uses TRBV29-1 with TRBJ1-2; 9 nucleotides line up with TRBD1. Germline V gives CDR1 SQVTM, CDR2 ANQGSEA. The CDR3 is 13 amino acids. V was pared by 4 bases and J by 5 bases, with 5 bases of the junction left unmatched. CDR3 protein: CSVARTGEYGYTF. The CDR3 DNA sequence: TGCAGCGTTGCTCGGACAGGGGAATATGGCTACACCTTC.

The genes are TRBV27 and TRBJ2-3; D might be TRBD2 (5 bases). The CDR3 runs to 16 residues. The germline CDR1 and CDR2 sequences are MNHEY and SMNVEV (reference sequence). The V and J ends lost 4 bases and 1 base respectively, with 15 bases between them. The CDR3 region has the DNA TGTGCCAGCAGTTACGGGCAAGGGAGACGCACAGATACGCAGTATTTT. Amino acids: CASSYGQGRRTDTQYF.

The rearrangement links TRBV7-9 to TRBJ1-1; TRBD1 agrees at 8 bases. V lost 7 bases, J lost 9 bases, and 13 bases stayed unmatched. The CDR3 is 14 residues long. The germline V gene has CDR1 SEHNR and CDR2 FQNEAQ (reference sequence). For the CDR3, the DNA is TGTGCCAGCACTATAGGACAGGGCATGGATAAAGCTTTCTTT. It yields the protein CASTIGQGMDKAFF.

This clonotype appeared once. The CDR3 nucleotides read TGTGCCAGCAGTCCTACTAGCGGGAGAAACACCGGGGAGCTGTTTTTT. This encodes CASSPTSGRNTGELFF. The chain carries TRBV27 and TRBJ2-2, with 11 bases aligning to TRBD2. Germline V lookup: CDR1 MNHEY, CDR2 SMNVEV (reference sequence). The CDR3 is made up of 16 amino acids. With 5 bases clipped from V and 2 bases from J, the junction kept 4 bases outside the gene matches.

This clonotype was recorded a few times. This chain links TRBV4-3 with TRBJ2-4, with a tentative D call TRBD1 (5 bases). The germline CDR1 and CDR2 sequences are LGHNA and YSLEER. The CDR3 has 18 residues. V lost 0 bases to trimming and J lost 1 base, with 16 bases between them. CDR3 DNA: TGCGCCAGCAGCCAAGATCGTTTAGGGGCAGGGGCCAAAAACATTCAGTACTTC. Protein product: CASSQDRLGAGAKNIQYF.

The chain uses TRBV27 and TRBJ1-1; D unresolved. Trimming took off 3 bases at V and 4 bases at J, with 12 bases between the two ends. CDR1 and CDR2 (germline): MNHEY, SMNVEV (reference sequence). The CDR3 extends over 14 amino acids. The CDR3 here is CASSLAHRGTEAFF. CDR3 nucleotides: TGTGCCAGCAGTTTGGCACACCGGGGCACTGAAGCTTTCTTT.

CDR3 region: CASSLEGSRLNSPLHF. The DNA for the CDR3 is TGTGCCAGCAGCTTAGAGGGGTCGCGCCTTAATTCACCCCTCCACTTT. The V call is TRBV7-2, the J call TRBJ1-6; D is possibly TRBD1 (5 bases). The germline V and J ends were trimmed by 1 base and 6 bases, with 13 bases remaining between them. Germline-derived CDR1 and CDR2 are SGHTA and FQGNSA. The CDR3 contains 16 residues.

A few counts support this clonotype. The rearrangement links TRBV12-3 or TRBV12-4 to TRBJ1-1, with 8 bases aligning to TRBD1. The junction had 10 bases not matched to a gene; V was cut back by 6 bases and J by 4 bases. The CDR3 length is 15 residues. DNA of the CDR3: TGTGCCAGCAGGACTCAGGGGGCTGGGGGCACTGAAGCTTTCTTT. It yields the protein CASRTQGAGGTEAFF.

The chain carries TRBV13 and TRBJ2-3, with D perhaps matching TRBD2 (5 bases). Germline CDR1 PRHDT, CDR2 FYEKMQ (reference sequence). V was pared by 0 bases and J by 2 bases, with 9 bases between. This CDR3 is 15 amino acids long. The CDR3 DNA is TGTGCCAGCAGCTTAGGGAGGACTCTCACAGATACGCAGTATTTT. It translates to CASSLGRTLTDTQYF.

The V call is TRBV6-6, the J call TRBJ2-1; D perhaps matches TRBD2 (5 bases). The CDR3 runs 15 residues. Germline CDR1 MNHNY, CDR2 SVGAGI (reference sequence). V gave up 4 bases and J gave up 3 bases, with 13 bases separating them. CDR3 coding DNA: TGTGCCAGCAGTTCCCCCCAGCGGAACTACAATGAGCAGTTCTTC. Translating gives CASSSPQRNYNEQFF.

The chain couples TRBV12-3 or TRBV12-4 to TRBJ2-3, with D perhaps TRBD1 or TRBD2 (6 bases each). The CDR3 spans 14 residues. V gave up 6 bases and J gave up 0 bases, with 10 bases separating them. CDR3 bases: TGTGCCAGCAGAGGGGGGCTTAGCACAGATACGCAGTATTTT. It encodes CASRGGLSTDTQYF.

This clonotype was observed a single time. This chain uses TRBV30 with TRBJ1-1; D is undetermined. The V gene's germline CDR1 is GTSNPN and CDR2 SVGIG (reference sequence). This CDR3 region has 12 residues. Trimming left V 1 base short and J 4 bases short, with 7 bases between. CDR3 region: CAWSALLTEAFF. CDR3 bases: TGTGCCTGGAGTGCCCTTCTCACTGAAGCTTTCTTT.

The chain recombines TRBV4-1 with TRBJ1-6, with TRBD1 matching 8 bases. J was trimmed by 9 bases and V by 4 bases; bases with no gene match: 8. CDR1 MGHRA and CDR2 YSYEKL come from the germline V gene. The CDR3 consists of 15 residues. The CDR3 DNA is TGCGCCAGCAGCCGCTCGGACAGGGTGGCTTCACCCCTCCACTTT. Its translation is CASSRSDRVASPLHF.

This clonotype appeared a few times. The genes are TRBV7-2 and TRBJ1-1; 7 nucleotides align to TRBD1. The CDR3 is made up of 17 amino acids. V shed 3 bases, J shed 0 bases, and the junction held 10 bases outside the gene matches. The germline gives CDR1 SGHTA, CDR2 FQGNSA. CDR3: CASSLIQGLGLNTEAFF. The CDR3, as DNA: TGTGCCAGCAGCTTGATACAGGGGTTAGGGTTGAACACTGAAGCTTTCTTT.

This clonotype showed up just a few times. The J gene is TRBJ1-2, the V gene TRBV10-3; 7 bases match TRBD1. V lost 6 bases, J lost 7 bases, and 8 bases stayed unmatched. Germline V gene data show CDR1 as ENHRY and CDR2 as SYGVKD. The CDR3 covers 13 residues. The CDR3 protein is CAISLGGSRGYTF. As DNA, the CDR3 is TGTGCCATCAGCCTAGGGGGCTCGCGTGGCTACACCTTC.

About this clonotype itself: This may stem from a read error, because a much larger clone lies one nucleotide away. The chain has TRBV7-2 and TRBJ1-5, with D unclear. V dropped 2 bases and J dropped 2 bases, with 4 bases sitting between them. Germline V gene sequence: CDR1 SGHTA, CDR2 FQGNSA. This CDR3 has 13 residues. CDR3: CASSLHGNQPQHF. Written as DNA, the CDR3 is TGTGCCAGCAGCTTACATGGCAATCAGCCCCAGCATTTT.

J is TRBJ2-2 and V is TRBV4-3; the D gene is possibly TRBD2 (5 bases). The V gene lost 5 bases and the J gene lost 3 bases, with 10 bases spanning the gap. CDR1 and CDR2 from the germline V gene are LGHNA and YSLEER. CDR3 length: 14 residues. The CDR3 is CASSTRGHTGELFF. The CDR3 DNA reads TGCGCCAGCAGCACCAGAGGGCACACCGGGGAGCTGTTTTTT.

J is TRBJ2-1 and V is TRBV27; D gene uncertain. The CDR3 loop spans 15 amino acids. Germline CDR1 reads MNHEY; CDR2 reads SMNVEV (reference sequence). V shed 4 bases and J shed 5 bases, with 15 bases lying between them. CDR3 in DNA: TGTGCCAGCAGTTCGCCGGCTTGGTATAACAATGAGCAGTTCTTC. The encoded protein is CASSSPAWYNNEQFF.

The table lists this clonotype with a few counts. This chain connects TRBV7-9 to TRBJ1-1; D gene uncertain. Germline V gene sequence: CDR1 SEHNR, CDR2 FQNEAQ (reference sequence). V dropped 5 bases and J dropped 4 bases, with 17 bases sitting between them. The CDR3 extends over 15 amino acids. This CDR3 is CASSRLGSGVTEAFF. As DNA, the CDR3 is TGTGCCAGCAGCCGATTAGGCTCCGGGGTCACTGAAGCTTTCTTT.

The CDR3 bases are TGTGCCAGCAGCTTTAGGGGAATAGCTCCCGCTGAAGCTTTCTTT. Protein sequence: CASSFRGIAPAEAFF. The chain is built from TRBV5-6 and TRBJ1-1, with a possible D match to TRBD1 (5 bases). The CDR3 runs 15 residues. The V end was cut by 2 bases, the J end by 6 bases, with 17 bases between. Germline V lookup: CDR1 SGHDT, CDR2 YYEEEE.

In this sample, this clonotype turned up many times. The rearrangement uses TRBV25-1 and TRBJ2-1; D unresolved. V shed 3 bases and J shed 2 bases, with 5 bases lying between them. This CDR3 has 13 amino acids. Germline assignment: CDR1 MGHDK and CDR2 SYGVNS. CDR3 in DNA: TGTGCCAGCAGTGAGTCGCCCTACAATGAGCAGTTCTTC. Its translation is CASSESPYNEQFF.

In this sample, this clonotype turned up many times. The V gene is TRBV11-1, the J gene TRBJ2-7, with 8 bases aligning to TRBD2. The junction had 5 bases not matched to a gene; V was cut back by 5 bases and J by 5 bases. Germline CDR1 and CDR2: SGHAT and FQDESV (reference sequence). The CDR3 covers 13 residues. CDR3 loop: CASSKTGLDEQYF. The CDR3 nucleotides read TGTGCCAGCAGCAAGACGGGACTAGACGAGCAGTACTTC.

This clonotype was seen at least ten times. This chain connects TRBV12-3 or TRBV12-4 to TRBJ1-2, with D tentatively TRBD1 (5 bases). V lost 6 bases and J 6 bases, leaving 14 bases between the germline ends. CDR3 length: 13 residues. The CDR3 here is CASSSNPGDGYTF. The CDR3 nucleotides read TGTGCCAGCAGCTCAAATCCGGGGGATGGCTACACCTTC.

The chain joins TRBV27 to TRBJ2-3; 10 positions agree with TRBD2. Germline CDR1 is MNHEY and CDR2 is SMNVEV (reference sequence). Trimming took 6 bases from V and 5 from J; bases not matched to a gene: 8. CDR3 length: 15 amino acids. CDR3 sequence: CASSVLAGLGDTQYF. The CDR3 region has the DNA TGTGCCAGCAGCGTACTAGCGGGACTAGGAGATACGCAGTATTTT.

The chain links TRBV28 to TRBJ2-2; possibly TRBD1 for D (6 bases). Germline loops: CDR1 MDHEN, CDR2 SYDVKM. V was pared by 10 bases and J by 6 bases, with 18 bases between. The CDR3 totals 14 residues. The CDR3 spells CATQGLLGPGELFF. CDR3 bases: TGTGCCACCCAGGGGCTCTTGGGCCCCGGGGAGCTGTTTTTT.

CDR3 bases: TGTGCCTGGAGCTCGGACGGGGGATACAATGAGCAGTTCTTC. Its protein product is CAWSSDGGYNEQFF. This chain joins TRBV30 and TRBJ2-1, with TRBD2 as a possible D gene (6 bases). Germline values: CDR1 GTSNPN, CDR2 SVGIG (reference sequence). The CDR3 spans 14 residues. V was shortened by 3 bases and J by 4 bases, with 13 bases between the two germline ends.

The chain couples TRBV7-9 to TRBJ2-7; D is unresolved. The CDR3 loop spans 16 amino acids. V gave up 1 base and J gave up 0 bases, with 13 bases separating them. Germline CDR1 and CDR2: SEHNR and FQNEAQ (reference sequence). The DNA of the CDR3 is TGTGCCAGCAGCTTAGTACGAGACAAAAGCTCCTACGAGCAGTACTTC. Protein: CASSLVRDKSSYEQYF.